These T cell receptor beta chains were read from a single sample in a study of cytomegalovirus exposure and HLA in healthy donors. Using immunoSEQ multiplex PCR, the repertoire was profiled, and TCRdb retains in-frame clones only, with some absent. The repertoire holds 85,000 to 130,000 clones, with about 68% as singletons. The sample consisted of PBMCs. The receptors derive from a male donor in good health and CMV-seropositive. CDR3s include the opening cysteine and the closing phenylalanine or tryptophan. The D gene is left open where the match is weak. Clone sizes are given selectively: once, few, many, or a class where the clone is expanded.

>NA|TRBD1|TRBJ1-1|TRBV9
CASSGGGPTEAFF
TGTGCCAGCAGCGGAGGGGGCCCCACTGAAGCTTTCTTT
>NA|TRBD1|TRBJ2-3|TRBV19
CASSMTGGTDTQYF
TGTGCCAGTAGTATGACAGGGGGCACAGATACGCAGTATTTT
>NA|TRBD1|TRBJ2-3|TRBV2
CASRGTVTDTQYF
TGTGCCAGCAGAGGGACAGTCACTGATACGCAGTATTTT
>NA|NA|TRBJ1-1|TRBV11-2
CASSLDLRGAEAFF
TGTGCCAGCAGCTTAGATCTAAGAGGAGCTGAAGCTTTCTTT
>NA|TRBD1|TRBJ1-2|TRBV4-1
CASSPDRVDYGYTF
TGCGCCAGCAGCCCCGACAGGGTGGACTATGGCTACACCTTC
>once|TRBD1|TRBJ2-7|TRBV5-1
CASSGEGAVEQYF
TGCGCCAGCTCCGGTGAGGGGGCGGTCGAGCAGTACTTC
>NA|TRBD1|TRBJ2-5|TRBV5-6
CASSASGTGHPKTQYF
TGTGCCAGCAGTGCGTCCGGGACAGGGCACCCGAAGACCCAGTACTTC
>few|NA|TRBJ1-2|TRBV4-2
CASSQELSANYGYTF
TGTGCCAGCAGCCAAGAGCTGTCAGCTAACTATGGCTACACCTTC
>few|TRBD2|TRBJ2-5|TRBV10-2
CASRLSGGGTRETQYF
TGCGCCAGCAGACTATCGGGGGGAGGGACCCGAGAGACCCAGTACTTC
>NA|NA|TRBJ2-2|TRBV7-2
CASRPAPGGELFF
TGTGCCAGCCGACCAGCCCCAGGCGGGGAGCTGTTTTTT
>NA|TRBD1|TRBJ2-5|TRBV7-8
CASSLGVGQGMRTQYF
TGTGCCAGCAGCTTAGGGGTGGGACAGGGGATGAGGACCCAGTACTTC
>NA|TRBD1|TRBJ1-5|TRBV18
CASSLEIQGASNQPQHF
TGTGCCAGCTCACTTGAGATCCAGGGGGCGAGCAATCAGCCCCAGCATTTT
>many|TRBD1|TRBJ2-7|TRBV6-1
CASSPWGQGAHEQYF
TGTGCCAGCAGCCCATGGGGGCAGGGGGCACACGAGCAGTACTTC
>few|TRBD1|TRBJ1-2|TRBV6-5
CASSLIGTGNYGYTF
TGTGCCAGCAGCCTAATTGGGACAGGGAACTATGGCTACACCTTC
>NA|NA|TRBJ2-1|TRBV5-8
CASSGDSSSYNEQFF
TGTGCCAGCAGCGGGGACTCGAGCTCCTACAATGAGCAGTTCTTC
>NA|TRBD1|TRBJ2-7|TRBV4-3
CASSQGTGRYEQYF
TGCGCCAGCAGCCAAGGGACAGGTCGCTACGAGCAGTACTTC
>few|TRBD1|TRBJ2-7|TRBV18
CASSQQGDAYEQYF
TGTGCCAGCTCTCAACAGGGGGACGCCTACGAGCAGTACTTC
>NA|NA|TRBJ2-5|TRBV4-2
CASSQEEKETQYF
TGTGCCAGCAGCCAAGAGGAGAAAGAGACCCAGTACTTC
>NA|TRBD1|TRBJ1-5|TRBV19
CASSIHRDRVGDQPQHF
TGTGCCAGTAGTATCCACCGGGACAGGGTAGGGGATCAGCCCCAGCATTTT
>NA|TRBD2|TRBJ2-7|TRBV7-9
CASSQWTRQDEQYF
TGTGCCAGCAGCCAGTGGACTAGACAAGACGAGCAGTACTTC
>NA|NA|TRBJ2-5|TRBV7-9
CASSLAGGETQYF
TGTGCCAGCAGCTTAGCGGGAGGAGAGACCCAGTACTTC
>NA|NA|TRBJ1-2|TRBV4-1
CASSHRGWDYGYTF
TGCGCCAGCAGCCACCGGGGGTGGGACTATGGCTACACCTTC
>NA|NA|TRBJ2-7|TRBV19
CASSIEIRSYEQYF
TGTGCCAGTAGTATCGAAATCAGGTCCTACGAGCAGTACTTC
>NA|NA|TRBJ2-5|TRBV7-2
CASSLLGRGGETQYF
TGTGCCAGCAGCTTACTGGGCAGGGGAGGGGAGACCCAGTACTTC
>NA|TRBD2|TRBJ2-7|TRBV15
CATSRGTSGGRYEQYF
TGTGCCACCAGCAGAGGGACTAGCGGGGGGAGGTACGAGCAGTACTTC
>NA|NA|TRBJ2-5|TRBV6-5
CASSPTGGEGETQYF
TGTGCCAGCAGTCCCACCGGGGGAGAGGGTGAGACCCAGTACTTC
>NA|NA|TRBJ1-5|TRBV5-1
CASSQDGLSNQPQHF
TGCGCCAGCAGCCAGGACGGACTTAGCAATCAGCCCCAGCATTTT
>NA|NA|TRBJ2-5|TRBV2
CASSEAVMRGGETQYF
TGTGCCAGCAGTGAAGCGGTTATGAGGGGAGGAGAGACCCAGTACTTC
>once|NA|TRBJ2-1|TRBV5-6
CASSLDREGNEQFF
TGTGCCAGCAGCTTGGACAGGGAAGGAAATGAGCAGTTCTTC
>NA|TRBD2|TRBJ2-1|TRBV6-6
CASSPRTSTGNEQFF
TGTGCCAGCAGCCCCCGGACTAGCACAGGGAATGAGCAGTTCTTC
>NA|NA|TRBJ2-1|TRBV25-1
CASSEQGTLRNEQFF
TGTGCCAGCAGTGAACAGGGAACACTTCGCAATGAGCAGTTCTTC
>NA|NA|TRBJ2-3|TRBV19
CASSTDRHTQYF
TGTGCCAGTAGTACCGACAGGCATACGCAGTATTTT
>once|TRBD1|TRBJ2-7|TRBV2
CASCRDRASYEQYF
TGTGCCAGCTGCCGGGACAGGGCATCCTACGAGCAGTACTTC
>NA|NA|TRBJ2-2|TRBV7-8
CASSPLARRDGELFF
TGTGCCAGCAGTCCTCTAGCGCGGAGGGATGGGGAGCTGTTTTTT
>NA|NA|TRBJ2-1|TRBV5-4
CASSILAAPNEQFF
TGTGCCAGCAGCATATTAGCGGCCCCTAATGAGCAGTTCTTC
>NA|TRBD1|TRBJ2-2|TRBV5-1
CASSLDRDRGLSGELFF
TGCGCCAGCAGCTTGGATCGGGACAGGGGGCTCTCCGGGGAGCTGTTTTTT
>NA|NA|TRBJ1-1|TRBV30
CAWSRGLSPPAEAFF
TGTGCCTGGAGCCGGGGACTCTCTCCGCCGGCTGAAGCTTTCTTT
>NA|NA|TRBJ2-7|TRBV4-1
CASSQGRVADEQYF
TGCGCCAGCAGCCAAGGCCGGGTCGCGGACGAGCAGTACTTC
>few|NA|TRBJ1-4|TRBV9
CASSVGDRQYNEKLFF
TGTGCCAGCAGCGTAGGGGATAGACAGTACAATGAAAAACTGTTTTTT
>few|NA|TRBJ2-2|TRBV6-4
CASRDSSRGGELFF
TGTGCCAGCCGGGATTCCTCGAGAGGTGGGGAGCTGTTTTTT
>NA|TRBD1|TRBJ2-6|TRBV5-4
CASSPGTDSGANVLTF
TGTGCCAGCAGCCCGGGGACAGACTCTGGGGCCAACGTCCTGACTTTC
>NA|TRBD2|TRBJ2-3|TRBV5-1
CASSLWGLAVGGGDTQYF
TGCGCCAGCAGCTTGTGGGGACTAGCGGTGGGGGGGGGAGATACGCAGTATTTT
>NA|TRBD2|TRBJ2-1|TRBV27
CASINRPSGALWSYNEQFF
TGTGCCAGCATTAACCGGCCTAGCGGGGCCCTATGGTCCTACAATGAGCAGTTCTTC
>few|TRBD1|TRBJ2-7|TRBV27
CASSTSGGRPYEQYF
TGTGCCAGCAGCACCTCAGGGGGAAGGCCCTACGAGCAGTACTTC
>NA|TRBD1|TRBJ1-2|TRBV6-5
CASSRTGDGYTF
TGTGCCAGCAGTCGGACAGGGGATGGCTACACCTTC
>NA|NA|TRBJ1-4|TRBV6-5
CASHPGSNNEKLFF
TGTGCCAGCCACCCGGGGAGCAATAATGAAAAACTGTTTTTT
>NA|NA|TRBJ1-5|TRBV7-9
CASSLTGRAESNQPQHF
TGTGCCAGCAGCTTAACGGGCAGGGCGGAAAGCAATCAGCCCCAGCATTTT
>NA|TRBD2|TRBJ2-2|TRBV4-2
CASSSGSGGAGNTGELFF
TGTGCCAGCTCTTCTGGGAGCGGGGGGGCCGGTAACACCGGGGAGCTGTTTTTT
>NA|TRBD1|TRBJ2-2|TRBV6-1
CASITGVSNTGELFF
TGTGCCAGCATTACAGGGGTTTCGAACACCGGGGAGCTGTTTTTT
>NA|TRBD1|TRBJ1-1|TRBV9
CASSRRQGWNTEAFF
TGTGCCAGCAGTAGAAGACAGGGGTGGAACACTGAAGCTTTCTTT
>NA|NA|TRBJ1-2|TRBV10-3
CAIKGGDYGYTF
TGTGCCATTAAAGGGGGGGACTATGGCTACACCTTC
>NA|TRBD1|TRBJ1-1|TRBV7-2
CASSPTGQAVAFF
TGTGCCAGCAGCCCAACAGGACAGGCAGTAGCTTTCTTT
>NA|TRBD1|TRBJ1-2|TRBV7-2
CASSLTGGVGYGYTF
TGTGCCAGCAGCTTGACAGGGGGCGTAGGCTATGGCTACACCTTC
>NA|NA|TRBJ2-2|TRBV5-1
CASSLGGADTGELFF
TGCGCCAGCAGCTTGGGCGGGGCCGACACCGGGGAGCTGTTTTTT